The T cell receptor beta chain under discussion was sequenced for a study of T cell responses to AZD1222 COVID-19 vaccine. Trimming at V came to 3 bases and at J to 1 base, leaving 4 bases not matched to a gene. The CDR3 spans 15 residues. The V gene's germline CDR1 is SGHRS and CDR2 YFSETQ. The data were produced by immunoSEQ multiplex PCR, yet TCRdb's version contains in-frame clones alone and is incomplete. The table lists tens of thousands of clones, approximately 90% of them singletons. The rearrangement uses TRBV5-1 and TRBJ2-1; 7 nucleotides match TRBD1. Sequencing was performed on peripheral blood, taken on day 0 of AZD1222 vaccination. The TCR comes from an adult in good health. The CDR3 loop reads CASSWTGASYNEQFF. The CDR3 bases are TGCGCCAGCAGCTGGACAGGAGCATCCTACAATGAGCAGTTCTTC.